This TCR beta chain was captured by sequencing in a study of T-cell reconstitution after alpha-beta-depleted transplantation in children (dated by TCRdb to the mid-2010s). For the wider study: Using TCR repertoire profiling, the study quantitatively followed how T-cell immune reconstitution unfolded in children after TCRalphabeta/CD19-depleted allogeneic hematopoietic cell transplantation. Overall results and qualifications from the work: The apparently early recovery of alphabetaT-cell counts about two months after transplant reportedly depended on only several hundred rapidly expanded clones that came from non-depleted graft cells. In some patients, the high TCRbeta diversity seen at day 60 was put down to recipient T cells and intrathymic progenitors that had survived conditioning. Over the following months the frequencies of hyperexpanded clones went down, and after one year T-cell counts and TCRbeta diversity were mostly credited to newly produced T cells.

Libraries came from PCR. The data were produced on an Illumina HiSeq 2500. To normalize quantification of the TCRbeta repertoire, the TCR libraries were built with molecular barcoding that relied on unique molecular identifiers. In-frame beta chains were kept once TCRdb had trimmed the public reads at Q25 with fastp and called clones with MiXCR. Entries are consolidated by CDR3 protein sequence, retaining the most common genes and DNA. This sample has hundreds of thousands of distinct CDR3 sequences in its table, and approximately 8.4% of those were observed once. The ten largest clones capture 35% to 45% of the sample. The germline V gene (reference sequence) specifies LGHDT as CDR1 and YNNKEL as CDR2. Measured from the cysteine to the phenylalanine, the CDR3 is 14 residues long. Only the CDR3 DNA is retained, 42 bases long and in frame from the first base. The germline V end is reduced by 2 bases and the J end by 6 bases; junction bases left unmatched: 3.

Sample treatment or condition, as interpreted from the label and publication: allogeneic hematopoietic cell transplantation with graft depleted of TCRalphabeta T cells and CD19 B cells. The children who served as transplant recipients had been given grafts of TCRalphabeta/CD19-depleted allogeneic hematopoietic cells. In its sample, this clonotype was seen many times. The antigen it recognizes is unknown. No much larger clonotype is one base removed from it; base qualities were not supplied. This chain joins TRBV3-1 to TRBJ2-1, with 8 middle bases fitting TRBD1. This specimen consisted of PBMCs, mostly from graft donor cells, obtained 360 days after TCRalphabeta/CD19-depleted stem cell transplant. The source is a male patient between 2 and 10 years old who had a stem cell transplant for acute myeloid leukemia, so the T cells may come from the graft donor. In nucleotides, the sequence is TGTGCCAGCAGCCAACGGACAGGGAGCAATGAGCAGTTCTTC. Its protein reads: CASSQRTGSNEQFF.